A single sample is the source of the 3 T cell receptor beta chains below, sequenced in a study of T cell repertoires in aging, cancer and after chemotherapy. A mixed TRB-A/B primer pool amplified rearranged TRB by multiplex touch-down PCR. TCRdb fed the multiplex PCR reads into MiXCR, producing one record per CDR3 protein. Counted here are around 6,000 distinct CDR3 sequences, about 35% occurring once; the ten biggest clones make up around half. TCR beta rearrangements were amplified from peripheral blood genomic DNA. Specimen: blood. These receptor sequences come from a human donor with a blood cancer.

The V call is TRBV6-1, the J call TRBJ1-5; 7 bases map to TRBD1. The CDR3 sequence is 14 residues long. Germline V gene sequence: CDR1 MNHNS, CDR2 SASEGT. Trimming cost V 1 base and J 6 bases; bases outside gene matches: 3. CDR3 DNA: TGTGCCAGCAGTGAAGGGAGGGGGCGTCAGCCCCAGCATTTT. This codes for CASSEGRGRQPQHF.

The genes are TRBV19 and TRBJ1-1; D not resolved. The germline V and J ends were trimmed by 5 bases and 4 bases, with 17 bases remaining between them. This CDR3 is 15 amino acids long. Per the germline V gene, CDR1 is LNHDA and CDR2 is SQIVND (reference sequence). CDR3 in DNA: TGTGCCAGTAGTCCCTTTTCTGATACCGGCACTGAAGCTTTCTTT. Residues: CASSPFSDTGTEAFF.

The V gene is TRBV7-2, the J gene TRBJ1-5, with 7 bases identical to TRBD1. Trimming at V came to 5 bases and at J to 9 bases, leaving 7 bases not matched to a gene. Germline loops: CDR1 SGHTA, CDR2 FQGNSA. The length of the CDR3 is 13 residues. This CDR3 reads CASSEYRGGPQHF. The CDR3 DNA reads as TGTGCCAGCAGCGAATACAGGGGTGGGCCCCAGCATTTT.